The present T cell receptor beta chain was sequenced within a study of blood T cell repertoires in COVID-19. Study summary: The samples span acute and convalescent COVID-19 from the United States, Italy and Spain. Sources were T cells, B-cell-depleted T cells, or PBMCs; the material itself was cDNA or gDNA.

The count of this clone is one. Under the authors' procedure: Reference gene primer amplification in the assay estimated nucleated cell counts. Data came from immunoSEQ multiplex PCR; TCRdb stores just in-frame clones and leaves some out. D and trimming were read from the DNA, whereas the V and J calls and clone size are those reported in that table. Here the sample spans around 72,000 clones, 75% to 90% being singletons. J gave up 4 bases and V 1 base, and 6 bases lay outside the gene matches. Germline V gene data show CDR1 as SGHVS and CDR2 as FQNEAQ. The CDR3 is 17 residues long. The gene calls are TRBV7-8 and TRBJ2-7, with 14 bases lining up with TRBD2. This clonotype was sampled from an elderly woman with acute or convalescent COVID-19. The sequenced sample was peripheral blood. In DNA, the CDR3 is TGTGCCAGCAGCTTAGGCACGACTAGCGGGGGGGCTTACGAGCAGTACTTC. This translates into CASSLGTTSGGAYEQYF.